These 13 T cell receptor beta chains were all obtained from the same sample, sequenced in a study of OX40 agonist ivuxolimab in advanced cancers. TCRdb's table, derived via immunoSEQ multiplex PCR, lists solely in-frame clones and lacks some. The sample holds tens of thousands of clones; approximately 84% are singletons and the top ten take about a sixth. This specimen was CD4+ or CD8+ T cells sorted from blood, taken in a trial of the OX40 agonist ivuxolimab. All receptors come from an adult with an advanced solid tumor such as melanoma, head and neck, liver or kidney cancer.

This chain uses TRBV13 with TRBJ1-6; 9 nucleotides line up with TRBD1. Looked up from germline, CDR1 is PRHDT and CDR2 is FYEKMQ (reference sequence). J lost 9 bases, V lost 3 bases, and 9 bases had no gene match. This CDR3 comprises 16 residues. The CDR3 nucleotides read TGTGCCAGCAGCTTCCCCTCCGGGACAGGGTCTTCACCCCTCCACTTT. Translation gives CASSFPSGTGSSPLHF.

The chain is built from TRBV19 and TRBJ1-3, with TRBD1 as a possible D gene (6 bases). From germline, CDR1 is LNHDA and CDR2 SQIVND (reference sequence). The CDR3 is 15 residues long. Trimming pared 7 bases from V and 1 base from J, leaving 14 bases between. The CDR3 sequence: CASKGGGSSGNTIYF. DNA of the CDR3: TGTGCCAGTAAGGGTGGGGGCTCGTCTGGAAACACCATATATTTT.

V is TRBV6-1 and J is TRBJ1-1, with 7 positions matching TRBD1. CDR3 length: 15 residues. Germline CDR1 reads MNHNS; CDR2 reads SASEGT. The trim removed 4 bases at V and 1 base at J, leaving 6 bases unmatched. CDR3: CASSGQGVANTEAFF. The CDR3 DNA is TGTGCCAGCAGTGGCCAGGGGGTGGCGAACACTGAAGCTTTCTTT.

J is TRBJ2-5 and V is TRBV6-5, with 8 bases that match TRBD1. Germline trimming cut 5 bases from V and 2 bases from J; bases unmatched to any gene: 7. The germline CDR1 and CDR2 sequences are MNHEY and SVGAGI. The CDR3 is 15 amino acids. This chain's CDR3 is CASSPWTGPQETQYF. The CDR3 nucleotides are TGTGCCAGCAGTCCTTGGACAGGGCCACAAGAGACCCAGTACTTC.

This sequence joins TRBV14 and TRBJ1-1; 8 nucleotides match TRBD1. The CDR3 contains 16 residues. Germline V gene lookup returns CDR1 SGHDN and CDR2 FVKESK. V was pared by 3 bases and J by 4 bases, with 10 bases of the junction left unmatched. The CDR3 bases are TGTGCCAGCAGCCACGCGACAGGGGTGCGAGGCACTGAAGCTTTCTTT. The encoded protein is CASSHATGVRGTEAFF.

This clone was seen only once. The CDR3 bases are TGTGCCACCAGCAGAGATCCAGGACAGGGATTTGAGCAGTTCTTC. This translates into CATSRDPGQGFEQFF. The chain has TRBV15 and TRBJ2-1; TRBD1 matches at 8 bases. Germline assignment: CDR1 LNHNV and CDR2 YYDKDF (reference sequence). J was trimmed by 9 bases and V by 0 bases; bases with no gene match: 7. The CDR3 consists of 15 residues.

V gene TRBV6-5 combines with J gene TRBJ2-7, with 7 nucleotides matching TRBD1. Looked up from germline, CDR1 is MNHEY and CDR2 is SVGAGI. V lost 2 bases to trimming and J lost 2 bases; unmatched junction nucleotides: 6. The CDR3 runs 15 residues. CDR3: CASSYAHRGPYEQYF. The CDR3 coding sequence is TGTGCCAGCAGTTACGCTCACAGGGGACCCTACGAGCAGTACTTC.

The chain joins TRBV7-9 to TRBJ2-5; D gene ambiguous. Trimming took 3 bases from V and 1 from J, leaving 0 bases between them. Looked up from germline, CDR1 is SEHNR and CDR2 is FQNEAQ (reference sequence). This CDR3 is built from 11 residues. The DNA of the CDR3 is TGTGCCAGCAGCTTCCAAGAGACCCAGTACTTC. Its translation is CASSFQETQYF.

The chain uses TRBV10-3 and TRBJ2-1, with no clear D. The CDR3 extends over 14 amino acids. The germline CDR1 and CDR2 sequences are ENHRY and SYGVKD. Trimming left V 7 bases short and J 4 bases short, with 14 bases between. CDR3 in DNA: TGTGCCATCATGTCAGAGTTGGGATACAATGAGCAGTTCTTC. This translates into CAIMSELGYNEQFF.

The V call is TRBV28, the J call TRBJ2-3; no clear D. Trimming shortened V by 2 bases and J by 6 bases, and 3 bases separated the two germline ends. CDR1 MDHEN and CDR2 SYDVKM come from the germline V gene. This CDR3 has 11 residues. CDR3 sequence reads: CASSLKDTQYF. The CDR3 bases are TGTGCCAGCAGTTTAAAGGATACGCAGTATTTT.

This clone has a single count. V gene TRBV6-1 combines with J gene TRBJ1-2, with a tentative D call TRBD1 (5 bases). CDR1 and CDR2 from the germline V gene are MNHNS and SASEGT. The CDR3 has 13 amino acids. With 2 bases removed from V and 2 bases from J, the gap between germline ends came to 6 bases. DNA of the CDR3: TGTGCCAGCAGTGAATCAGGGAACTATGGCTACACCTTC. This gives the protein CASSESGNYGYTF.

The gene calls are TRBV6-6 and TRBJ2-7; a weak D match, TRBD1 (6 bases). V was clipped by 6 bases and J by 3 bases, with 18 bases between them. CDR3 length: 15 residues. CDR1 MNHNY and CDR2 SVGAGI come from the germline V gene (reference sequence). CDR3 DNA: TGTGCCAGCAGCGAAAAGGACAGTCGGTTCTACGAGCAGTACTTC. Translation gives CASSEKDSRFYEQYF.

The chain is built from TRBV5-1 and TRBJ1-4; D is possibly TRBD1 (5 bases). The V gene's germline CDR1 is SGHRS and CDR2 YFSETQ. There are 16 residues in the CDR3. V dropped 0 bases and J dropped 7 bases, with 16 bases sitting between them. For the CDR3, the DNA is TGCGCCAGCAGCTTGGATCAGGGTGGGTCTAGTGAAAAACTGTTTTTT. As protein: CASSLDQGGSSEKLFF.